The 24 T cell receptor beta chains listed next were all sequenced from one sample in a study of identical twins. TCRdb reanalysed the 5' RACE reads using MiXCR and keeps one entry per CDR3 protein. This sample yields around 280,000 distinct CDR3 sequences, of which about 8% are seen a single time; about 2.1% belongs to the top ten. The sample was also linked to a second study, of yellow fever vaccine responses in identical twins.

Sequencing was carried out using memory (CD45RO+) T cells sorted from blood. The origin of the receptors is a woman between 18 and 30 years old in good health.

The CDR3 here is CSVFRTGGAFF. CDR3 bases: TGCAGCGTTTTTCGGACAGGTGGAGCTTTCTTT. The genes are TRBV29-1 and TRBJ1-1; 7 nucleotides align to TRBD1. V dropped 5 bases and J dropped 10; count of bases not matched to a gene: 7. CDR3 size: 11 residues. The germline gives CDR1 SQVTM, CDR2 ANQGSEA.

This clonotype was recorded a few times. The gene calls are TRBV28 and TRBJ2-7, with 9 bases lining up with TRBD1. The CDR3 is 15 residues long. V dropped 6 bases and J dropped 6; count of bases not matched to a gene: 12. The V gene's germline CDR1 is MDHEN and CDR2 SYDVKM. The DNA of the CDR3 is TGTGCCAGCAGCCCCGGGACAGGGACGTGGCTCGAGCAGTACGTC. As protein: CASSPGTGTWLEQYV.

The sample holds many counts of this clonotype. The rearrangement joins TRBV20-1 to TRBJ1-2, with 8 bases fitting TRBD1. The length of the CDR3 is 13 residues. With V trimmed by 4 bases and J by 7 bases, 8 bases remained unmatched. Germline V gives CDR1 DFQATT, CDR2 SNEGSKA (reference sequence). Written as DNA, the CDR3 is TGCAGTGCTATAACAGGGGGGCCTGTTGGCTACACCTTC. As protein: CSAITGGPVGYTF.

The V gene is TRBV18, the J gene TRBJ2-5, with D possibly matching TRBD1 (6 bases). CDR1 is KGHSH and CDR2 is LQKENI in the germline V gene. V dropped 5 bases and J dropped 1 base, with 14 bases sitting between them. There are 15 residues in the CDR3. CDR3 DNA: TGTGCCAGCTCATCCATAGGGGGATTCCAAGAGACCCAGTACTTC. As protein: CASSSIGGFQETQYF.

By its share, this clonotype is medium-sized. The V and J genes are TRBV5-5 and TRBJ2-5; D possibly corresponds to TRBD1 (7 bases). The CDR3 has 13 amino acids. The germline V gene encodes CDR1 SGHKS and CDR2 YYEKEE (reference sequence). The germline V and J ends were trimmed by 3 bases and 4 bases, with 10 bases remaining between them. CDR3: CASSWQGGETQYF. DNA for the CDR3: TGTGCCAGCAGCTGGCAGGGGGGAGAGACCCAGTACTTC. The full variable domain, its missing parts supplied by reference TRBV5-5 and TRBJ2-5, is DAGVTQSPTHLIKTRGQQVTLRCSPISGHKSVSWYQQVLGQGPQFIFQYYEKEERGRGNFPDRFSARQFPNYSSELNVNALLLGDSALYLCASSWQGGETQYFGPGTRLLVL.

The V call is TRBV12-3 or TRBV12-4, the J call TRBJ1-6; no clear D gene. Trimming removed 1 base from V and 10 bases from J, with 14 bases in between. The length of the CDR3 is 15 residues. CDR3 amino acids: CASSLDQRVASPLHF. The CDR3 DNA sequence: TGTGCCAGCAGTTTAGACCAAAGGGTAGCCTCACCCCTCCACTTT.

The V call is TRBV9, the J call TRBJ2-5; D may be TRBD2 (5 bases). The CDR3 has 15 amino acids. Trimming left V 0 bases short and J 5 bases short, with 14 bases between. Germline-derived CDR1 and CDR2 are SGDLS and YYNGEE. CDR3 loop: CASSVGAQQRETQYF. The CDR3 bases are TGTGCCAGCAGCGTAGGGGCCCAACAGCGGGAGACCCAGTACTTC.

V is TRBV27 and J is TRBJ2-7; TRBD1 matches at 7 bases. Germline V gene data show CDR1 as MNHEY and CDR2 as SMNVEV (reference sequence). Trimming at V came to 5 bases and at J to 2 bases, leaving 6 bases not matched to a gene. The CDR3 consists of 14 residues. The CDR3 here is CASSPRGTAYEQYV. The CDR3 DNA is TGTGCCAGCAGTCCCCGAGGGACAGCCTACGAGCAGTACGTC.

The chain employs TRBV5-1 and TRBJ2-5; TRBD1 matches at 9 bases. This CDR3 comprises 14 residues. Germline CDR1 is SGHRS and CDR2 is YFSETQ. The J segment lost 3 bases and the V segment lost 4 bases, leaving 4 bases of the junction unmatched. DNA for the CDR3: TGCGCCAGCAGCCAGGGACAGGGTAAAGAGACCCAGTACTTC. Amino acids: CASSQGQGKETQYF.

The V gene is TRBV4-2, the J gene TRBJ2-1; no firm D call. Trimming took off 1 base at V and 5 bases at J, with 9 bases between the two ends. CDR1 and CDR2 (germline): LGHNA, YNFKEQ. The CDR3 spans 14 residues. CDR3 residues: CASSQVPENNEQFF. CDR3 nucleotide sequence: TGTGCCAGCAGCCAAGTCCCGGAGAACAATGAGCAGTTCTTC.

The table lists this clonotype with many counts. The chain carries TRBV5-1 and TRBJ2-5; the D is unclear. V lost 4 bases, J lost 3 bases, and 16 bases lay in between. CDR3 size: 15 residues. CDR1 and CDR2 from the germline V gene are SGHRS and YFSETQ. The CDR3 region is CASSLTQAAKETQYF. CDR3 nucleotides: TGCGCCAGCAGCCTTACTCAGGCTGCCAAAGAGACCCAGTACTTC.

This clonotype was counted at least ten times. The chain combines TRBV7-9 with TRBJ2-7; D is undetermined. V lost 5 bases and J 2 bases, leaving 10 bases between the germline ends. This CDR3 is 13 amino acids long. Per germline, CDR1 SEHNR and CDR2 FQNEAQ (reference sequence). DNA of the CDR3: TGTGCCAGCAGCCCCAAGGGCCCCTACGAGCAGTACTTC. Translating gives CASSPKGPYEQYF.

This clonotype was counted many times. This chain links TRBV20-1 with TRBJ2-5; 9 bases fit TRBD2. V dropped 7 bases and J dropped 1; count of bases not matched to a gene: 7. This CDR3 contains 14 residues. Germline-derived CDR1 and CDR2 are DFQATT and SNEGSKA (reference sequence). Here the CDR3 DNA reads TGCAGTGTAAAGCGGGGGGCTTTCCAAGAGACCCAGTACTTC. This translates into CSVKRGAFQETQYF.

The V gene is TRBV21-1, the J gene TRBJ2-7; the table's D call of TRBD1 was not tested on the DNA. TRBV21-1 has pseudogene status. The CDR3 totals 14 residues. Here the CDR3 DNA reads TGTGCCAGCAAGGGACAGGGCATCAACTACGAGCAGTACTTC. This gives the protein CASKGQGINYEQYF.

This clonotype was detected ten times or more. The V call is TRBV12-3 or TRBV12-4, the J call TRBJ1-1, with no clear D. V lost 3 bases and J 4 bases, leaving 6 bases between the germline ends. There are 12 residues in the CDR3. CDR3 region: CASSFGGTEAFF. CDR3 nucleotide sequence: TGTGCCAGCAGTTTTGGCGGCACTGAAGCTTTCTTT.

The chain joins TRBV20-1 to TRBJ2-3; 13 bases are a match to TRBD2. The CDR3 runs 16 residues. Trimming at V came to 0 bases and at J to 6 bases, leaving 6 bases not matched to a gene. Germline CDR1 reads DFQATT; CDR2 reads SNEGSKA (reference sequence). DNA of the CDR3: TGCAGTGCTAGAGATCTACTAGCGGGAGGGCCTGATACGCAGTATTTT. It encodes CSARDLLAGGPDTQYF.

This clonotype was picked up many times. The rearrangement uses TRBV29-1 and TRBJ1-1; D is unresolved. CDR1 and CDR2 from the germline V gene are SQVTM and ANQGSEA. This CDR3 comprises 13 residues. V was trimmed by 4 bases and J by 7 bases, leaving 16 bases between them. The CDR3 region is CSVVGQQPFEAFF. CDR3 bases: TGCAGCGTTGTAGGGCAGCAACCCTTTGAAGCTTTCTTT.

The rearrangement uses TRBV28 and TRBJ1-1; no firm D call. The germline V gene has CDR1 MDHEN and CDR2 SYDVKM. This CDR3 is 14 amino acids long. Trimming removed 7 bases at V and 0 bases at J, with 12 bases between. The CDR3 sequence: CASTTGRVNTEAFF. CDR3 DNA sequence: TGTGCCAGCACCACGGGGAGGGTGAACACTGAAGCTTTCTTT.

This clonotype showed up just a few times. The CDR3 protein is CSATPGGAGETQYF. CDR3 sequence (DNA): TGCAGTGCGACCCCAGGAGGGGCGGGAGAGACCCAGTACTTC. The V and J genes are TRBV20-1 and TRBJ2-5; D may be TRBD2 (6 bases). In germline, CDR1 is DFQATT, CDR2 SNEGSKA (reference sequence). Trimming took 6 bases from V and 4 from J, leaving 18 bases between them. The CDR3 has 14 amino acids.

The sample holds a few counts of this clonotype. V gene TRBV6-6 combines with J gene TRBJ1-2; the D is unclear. CDR1 is MNHNY and CDR2 is SVGAGI in the germline V gene (reference sequence). Trimming pared 5 bases from V and 3 bases from J, leaving 10 bases between. This CDR3 region has 13 residues. The CDR3 region has the DNA TGTGCCAGCAGTAGCCCATGGGACTATGGCTACACCTTC. Protein product: CASSSPWDYGYTF.

The chain is built from TRBV6-6 and TRBJ2-7; TRBD2 aligns across 8 bases. V was clipped by 5 bases and J by 6 bases; unmatched bases: 3. This CDR3 region has 12 residues. Per germline, CDR1 MNHNY and CDR2 SVGAGI (reference sequence). As DNA, the CDR3 is TGTGCCAGCAGTGGGACTAGGCTCGAGCAGTACTTC. Translating it yields CASSGTRLEQYF.

This clonotype was found many times. The V gene is TRBV12-3 or TRBV12-4, the J gene TRBJ1-5; D is perhaps TRBD1 (6 bases). V dropped 3 bases and J dropped 1 base, with 16 bases sitting between them. The length of the CDR3 is 17 residues. The CDR3 region is CASSLVGGVGSNQPQHF. In DNA, the CDR3 is TGTGCCAGCAGTTTGGTGGGGGGCGTAGGGAGCAATCAGCCCCAGCATTTT.

This clonotype occurred a few times. V and J are TRBV6-1 and TRBJ1-1, with D unresolved. Germline V CDR1 and CDR2: MNHNS, SASEGT. Trimming took off 6 bases at V and 0 bases at J, with 11 bases between the two ends. CDR3 size: 14 residues. CDR3 nucleotides: TGTGCCAGCAGCCGAGGGATGGTGAACACTGAAGCTTTCTTT. Translation gives CASSRGMVNTEAFF.

CDR3 sequence (DNA): TGTGCCGCCCGGGGGGGGTCCACAGATACGCAGTATTTT. Its translation is CAARGGSTDTQYF. The chain uses TRBV4-2 and TRBJ2-3, with TRBD2 matching over 8 bases. The CDR3 covers 13 residues. Germline V gives CDR1 LGHNA, CDR2 YNFKEQ. V lost 11 bases to trimming and J lost 2 bases; unmatched junction nucleotides: 6.